This passage covers 23 T cell receptor beta chains from one sample sequenced in a study of ipilimumab plus nivolumab after autologous stem cell transplantation. Libraries were prepared by immunoSEQ multiplex PCR; TCRdb keeps only in-frame clonotypes and omits some of them. This sample carries fewer than 85,000 clones, 75% to 85% of them seen once, and the ten largest clones take about 2.2%. The sequences come from PBMCs, collected in a trial of ipilimumab plus nivolumab as post-transplant consolidation. The receptors originated from a male donor with diffuse large B-cell lymphoma.

For this clone: This same CDR3 is encoded by further DNA sequences in the sample. The J gene is TRBJ1-1, the V gene TRBV18, with TRBD1 matching over 7 bases. This CDR3 spans 15 amino acids. After removal of 3 bases from V and 2 bases from J, the junction contained 6 bases not matched to a gene. CDR1 is KGHSH, CDR2 LQKENI, per germline. The CDR3 sequence is CASSPRTGTNTEAFF. CDR3 DNA: TGTGCCAGCTCACCGAGGACAGGAACAAACACTGAAGCTTTCTTT.

This clone was recorded once. The CDR3 nucleotides read TGTGCCAGCAGCCAATATCGACAACCCCGAGTCAACGAGCAGTACTTC. This encodes CASSQYRQPRVNEQYF. V usage is TRBV13 and J usage is TRBJ2-7; D unclear. Germline CDR1 and CDR2: PRHDT and FYEKMQ (reference sequence). This CDR3 has 16 residues. Trimming pared 5 bases from V and 5 bases from J, leaving 22 bases between.

The chain combines TRBV7-9 with TRBJ2-7; D might be TRBD1 (6 bases). CDR3 length: 15 amino acids. V was clipped by 5 bases and J by 6 bases, with 20 bases between them. Germline CDR1 SEHNR, CDR2 FQNEAQ (reference sequence). CDR3 nucleotide sequence: TGTGCCAGCAGCCGAGATAACAGGGAAACGGGCGAGCAGTACTTC. Translating gives CASSRDNRETGEQYF. Based on the CDR3 plus reference TRBV7-9 and TRBJ2-7, the full variable domain is DTGVSQNPRHKITKRGQNVTFRCDPISEHNRLYWYRQTLGQGPEFLTYFQNEAQLEKSRLLSDRFSAERPKGSFSTLEIQRTEQGDSAMYLCASSRDNRETGEQYFGPGTRLTVT.

The genes are TRBV14 and TRBJ2-1; D assignment may be TRBD1 or TRBD2 (6 bases each). Trimming left V 1 base short and J 11 bases short, with 18 bases between. The germline CDR1 and CDR2 sequences are SGHDN and FVKESK. The CDR3 has 15 residues. In nucleotides, the CDR3 is TGTGCCAGCAGCCAAGTAGGGGGGCCCTCAAGGAAGCAGTTCTTC. Translation: CASSQVGGPSRKQFF.

The V and J genes are TRBV30 and TRBJ2-3; D unclear. Germline V gene sequence: CDR1 GTSNPN, CDR2 SVGIG (reference sequence). This CDR3 is 14 amino acids long. Trimming cost V 2 bases and J 7 bases, with 16 bases left between them. CDR3 DNA sequence: TGTGCCTGGAGTCAGCAGACACAAACCAATACGCAGTATTTT. Its translation is CAWSQQTQTNTQYF.

V usage is TRBV29-1 and J usage is TRBJ2-1; D is unclear. The germline V gene encodes CDR1 SQVTM and CDR2 ANQGSEA. This CDR3 has 13 amino acids. Trimming left V 2 bases short and J 7 bases short, with 12 bases between. As DNA, the CDR3 is TGCAGCGTTGAACCACCCGGTGTGAATGAGCAGTTCTTC. Its protein product is CSVEPPGVNEQFF.

The gene calls are TRBV19 and TRBJ2-5, with 8 bases that match TRBD2. CDR3 size: 14 residues. CDR1 LNHDA and CDR2 SQIVND come from the germline V gene (reference sequence). The V and J ends lost 3 bases and 5 bases, in that order; junction bases with no gene match: 5. The CDR3 is CASSIATSVETQYF. The DNA for the CDR3 is TGTGCCAGTAGTATCGCGACTAGCGTGGAGACCCAGTACTTC.

Here the CDR3 reads CASSYSSGEAFF. In DNA, the CDR3 is TGTGCCAGCAGTTACTCGAGTGGAGAAGCTTTCTTT. The chain links TRBV6-6 to TRBJ1-1; the D is unclear. The V end lost 0 bases, the J end lost 8 bases, and 7 bases lay between the germline ends. Germline V CDR1 and CDR2: MNHNY, SVGAGI (reference sequence). The CDR3 consists of 12 residues.

The V and J genes are TRBV5-1 and TRBJ1-4; D is uncertain. Looked up from germline, CDR1 is SGHRS and CDR2 is YFSETQ. The CDR3 is 14 residues long. V lost 3 bases, J lost 0 bases, and 6 bases lay in between. Written as DNA, the CDR3 is TGCGCCAGCAGCTACGGACCAACTAATGAAAAACTGTTTTTT. Protein: CASSYGPTNEKLFF.

This chain uses TRBV6-1 with TRBJ2-2; D uncertain. In germline, CDR1 is MNHNS, CDR2 SASEGT. Trimming cost V 5 bases and J 7 bases, with 11 bases left between them. The CDR3 is 13 amino acids. In nucleotides, the CDR3 is TGTGCCAGCAGTTTTCTGGGGAACGGGGAGCTGTTTTTT. Amino acids: CASSFLGNGELFF.

This sequence joins TRBV5-1 and TRBJ2-5, with TRBD2 matching 7 bases. Germline CDR1 and CDR2: SGHRS and YFSETQ. The J segment lost 4 bases and the V segment lost 0 bases, leaving 3 bases of the junction unmatched. This CDR3 is 14 amino acids long. The CDR3 spells CASSLVGGGETQYF. In nucleotides, the CDR3 is TGCGCCAGCAGCTTGGTAGGCGGGGGAGAGACCCAGTACTTC.

This chain connects TRBV6-5 to TRBJ1-2; D gene ambiguous. V dropped 10 bases and J dropped 1 base, with 7 bases sitting between them. Germline assignment: CDR1 MNHEY and CDR2 SVGAGI. This CDR3 has 11 residues. The CDR3 sequence is CATGSNYGYTF. CDR3 bases: TGTGCCACCGGGAGTAACTATGGCTACACCTTC.

The table lists this clone with a count of one. V is TRBV5-5 and J is TRBJ1-5; D unresolved. CDR1 is SGHKS, CDR2 YYEKEE, per germline (reference sequence). The V gene lost 2 bases and the J gene lost 7 bases, with 10 bases spanning the gap. This CDR3 contains 13 residues. The CDR3 is CASSFSLLQPQHF. In nucleotides, the CDR3 is TGTGCCAGCAGCTTTTCCTTACTCCAGCCCCAGCATTTT.

The chain combines TRBV5-1 with TRBJ1-1, with D uncertain. The V end was cut by 0 bases, the J end by 3 bases, with 9 bases between. This CDR3 has 14 residues. CDR1 and CDR2 from the germline V gene are SGHRS and YFSETQ. The CDR3 sequence is CASSLEGGYTEAFF. The CDR3 region has the DNA TGCGCCAGCAGCTTGGAGGGCGGGTACACTGAAGCTTTCTTT.

V is TRBV5-6 and J is TRBJ1-5; D is perhaps TRBD1 (5 bases). Germline-derived CDR1 and CDR2 are SGHDT and YYEEEE. Trimming shortened V by 1 base and J by 9 bases, and 8 bases separated the two germline ends. CDR3 length: 12 amino acids. CDR3: CASSLIQGPQHF. The CDR3 DNA is TGTGCCAGCAGCTTGATTCAGGGGCCCCAGCATTTT.

On this clone: As the CDR3 is not closed by the conserved phenylalanine or tryptophan, this likely results from a read error. The limits of the CDR3 on the DNA are not certain, so only TCRdb's listed CDR3 is given. V and J are TRBV21-1 and TRBJ2-3; the table's D call of TRBD2 was not tested on the DNA. TRBV21-1 constitutes a pseudogene. The CDR3 has 10 residues if both end residues are counted. CDR3 residues: CASSKGGKRS.

CDR3 coding DNA: TGTGCCAGCAGGCCAGACAGGGGAGGTTCACCCCTCCACTTT. Amino acid sequence: CASRPDRGGSPLHF. The chain joins TRBV25-1 to TRBJ1-6, with TRBD1 identical over 8 bases. J gave up 9 bases and V 6 bases, and 7 bases lay outside the gene matches. The germline V gene has CDR1 MGHDK and CDR2 SYGVNS. The CDR3 runs to 14 residues.

The genes are TRBV16 and TRBJ1-5, with a possible D match to TRBD1 (5 bases). CDR3 length: 15 amino acids. Germline V gives CDR1 KGHSY, CDR2 FQNENV. The V gene lost 3 bases and the J gene lost 0 bases, with 9 bases spanning the gap. The CDR3 nucleotides are TGTGCCAGCAGCCACCCGGGGGTTAGCAATCAGCCCCAGCATTTT. It yields the protein CASSHPGVSNQPQHF. Together with reference TRBV16 and TRBJ1-5, the CDR3 gives the full variable domain: GEEVAQTPKHLVRGEGQKAKLYCAPIKGHSYVFWYQQVLKNEFKFLISFQNENVFDETGMPKERFSAKCLPNSPCSLEIQATKLEDSAVYFCASSHPGVSNQPQHFGDGTRLSIL.

CDR3 DNA sequence: TGTGCCAGCGGCCGACAGCAAGAGACCCAGTACTTC. This encodes CASGRQQETQYF. The chain employs TRBV6-1 and TRBJ2-5, with TRBD1 as a possible D gene (5 bases). Trimming took 8 bases from V and 2 from J, leaving 9 bases between them. CDR1 MNHNS and CDR2 SASEGT come from the germline V gene. CDR3 length: 12 amino acids.

J is TRBJ1-2 and V is TRBV30; weak D call: TRBD1 (5 bases). V was clipped by 1 base and J by 8 bases, with 11 bases between them. Germline assignment: CDR1 GTSNPN and CDR2 SVGIG (reference sequence). The CDR3 has 12 residues. CDR3 nucleotides: TGTGCCTGGAGTGAACCCCCAGGGGGCTACACCTTC. Protein: CAWSEPPGGYTF.

The rearrangement uses TRBV6-6 and TRBJ1-1; D gene uncertain. Germline assignment: CDR1 MNHNY and CDR2 SVGAGI (reference sequence). CDR3 size: 13 residues. Trimming removed 7 bases at V and 11 bases at J, with 20 bases between. CDR3 loop: CASIDRFLSEAFF. Here the CDR3 DNA reads TGTGCCAGCATCGATAGGTTTCTGTCGGAGGCTTTCTTT.

V is TRBV9 and J is TRBJ2-7; unclear D gene. CDR1 and CDR2 from the germline V gene are SGDLS and YYNGEE. Trimming took off 0 bases at V and 0 bases at J, with 7 bases between the two ends. This CDR3 has 14 amino acids. The CDR3 DNA reads as TGTGCCAGCAGCGTAGATGATTCCTCCTACGAGCAGTACTTC. It encodes CASSVDDSSYEQYF.

Only a few counts were recorded for this clone. In DNA form, the CDR3 reads TGTGCCAGCAGCTTAAACCGGGCTCGCACAGATACGCAGTATTTT. Its protein product is CASSLNRARTDTQYF. The genes are TRBV7-8 and TRBJ2-3; D call uncertain. In germline, CDR1 is SGHVS, CDR2 FQNEAQ. The CDR3 consists of 15 residues. Trimming cost V 2 bases and J 1 base, with 10 bases left between them.